These 2 T cell receptor beta chains share one sample of origin, sequenced in a study of identifying expanded T cells in peripheral blood. Measured with immunoSEQ multiplex PCR; TCRdb has only the in-frame clones, and not every one. The sample comprises around 120,000 clones, approximately 80% of which are singletons, and approximately 3% rests with the top ten. The sample consisted of blood. The receptors derive from a person aged 18 to 70 in good health.

V gene TRBV12-2 combines with J gene TRBJ1-4; TRBD1 is the table's D call, not checked against the DNA. TRBV12-2 is annotated as a pseudogene. There are 14 residues in the CDR3. The CDR3 DNA reads as TGTGCAAGTCGTTGGCAGACAACTAATGAAAAACTGTTTTTT. This encodes CASRWQTTNEKLFF.

This sequence joins TRBV7-6 and TRBJ2-2; D is unclear. CDR1 and CDR2 (germline): SGHVS, FNYEAQ. This CDR3 contains 17 residues. V gave up 5 bases and J gave up 1 base, with 17 bases separating them. The CDR3 DNA reads TGTGCCAGCAGCGTCCCCATTCAAAGACGGAACACCGGGGAGCTGTTTTTT. It specifies CASSVPIQRRNTGELFF.